The 10 T cell receptor beta chains reported below all come from one sample, sequenced in a study of memory B cells and T cells in multiple sclerosis. The method was immunoSEQ multiplex PCR; TCRdb's version includes in-frame clones alone and lacks a portion of them. There are 12,000 to 15,000 clones in the sample; 69% occur only once, and less than 2.5% lies in the top ten. Sequenced material: memory (CD45RO+) CD4+ T cells from blood. The receptors shown here come from a human donor with multiple sclerosis.

The V call is TRBV6-1, the J call TRBJ2-1; D is perhaps TRBD2 (7 bases). CDR1 and CDR2 (germline): MNHNS, SASEGT. The V and J ends lost 1 base and 4 bases respectively, with 11 bases between them. This CDR3 region has 15 residues. The CDR3 here is CASSEEGGKYNEQFF. As DNA, the CDR3 is TGTGCCAGCAGTGAAGAGGGGGGGAAATACAATGAGCAGTTCTTC.

The CDR3 nucleotides read TGTGCCAGCAGCTCCCCGGGGGGGCAAGAGACCCAGTACTTC. It yields the protein CASSSPGGQETQYF. The V and J genes are TRBV5-4 and TRBJ2-5; 8 bases agree with TRBD2. The CDR3 length is 14 residues. Germline V gene sequence: CDR1 SGHNT, CDR2 YYREEE (reference sequence). Trimming removed 3 bases from V and 2 bases from J; junction bases left unmatched: 3.

The chain has TRBV10-1 and TRBJ2-3; D gene ambiguous. The CDR3 loop spans 15 amino acids. The germline V gene encodes CDR1 WNHNN and CDR2 SYGVQD (reference sequence). Deletions cut 0 bases from V and 0 bases from J, with 7 bases between. The CDR3 DNA reads TGCGCCAGCAGTGAGTCTGGGCATAGCACAGATACGCAGTATTTT. It encodes CASSESGHSTDTQYF.

J is TRBJ2-3 and V is TRBV9, with D tentatively TRBD2 (6 bases). The V gene's germline CDR1 is SGDLS and CDR2 YYNGEE. V lost 4 bases to trimming and J lost 5 bases, with 11 bases between them. The CDR3 contains 13 residues. CDR3 sequence (DNA): TGTGCCAGCAGCTTCTATAGCGGAGATACGCAGTATTTT. Translation gives CASSFYSGDTQYF.

This clone came up a few times. The chain links TRBV5-4 to TRBJ2-5; a possible D gene is TRBD1 (5 bases). This CDR3 is built from 13 residues. Germline V gene lookup returns CDR1 SGHNT and CDR2 YYREEE (reference sequence). V was cut by 3 bases and J by 5 bases, with 11 bases left in between. Here the CDR3 DNA reads TGTGCCAGCAGCTCCTACGCAGGGGAGACCCAGTACTTC. As protein: CASSSYAGETQYF. Together with reference TRBV5-4 and TRBJ2-5, the CDR3 gives the full variable domain: ETGVTQSPTHLIKTRGQQVTLRCSSQSGHNTVSWYQQALGQGPQFIFQYYREEENGRGNFPPRFSGLQFPNYSSELNVNALELDDSALYLCASSSYAGETQYFGPGTRLLVL.

CDR3 DNA sequence: TGCGCCAGCAGCTTGACAGGGGGCCCCAATCAGCCCCAGCATTTT. Encoded protein: CASSLTGGPNQPQHF. V and J are TRBV5-1 and TRBJ1-5; 9 bases line up with TRBD1. There are 15 residues in the CDR3. V trimming: 1 base; J trimming: 3 bases; junction bases outside the gene matches: 2. CDR1 and CDR2 (germline): SGHRS, YFSETQ.

The chain is built from TRBV28 and TRBJ2-2; the D is unclear. V was clipped by 5 bases and J by 10 bases, with 11 bases between them. Per the germline V gene, CDR1 is MDHEN and CDR2 is SYDVKM. The CDR3 totals 12 residues. The CDR3 loop is CASSTRHEELFF. CDR3 coding DNA: TGTGCCAGCAGTACGAGGCACGAGGAGCTGTTTTTT.

This clone was found once. The J gene is TRBJ2-2, the V gene TRBV7-9, with 8 bases that match TRBD1. In germline, CDR1 is SEHNR, CDR2 FQNEAQ (reference sequence). Trimming cost V 1 base and J 0 bases; bases outside gene matches: 4. The CDR3 is 17 amino acids. The chain's CDR3 is CASSLGQGAANTGELFF. In DNA, the CDR3 is TGTGCCAGCAGCTTAGGGCAGGGGGCCGCGAACACCGGGGAGCTGTTTTTT. Together with reference TRBV7-9 and TRBJ2-2, the CDR3 gives the full variable domain: DTGVSQNPRHKITKRGQNVTFRCDPISEHNRLYWYRQTLGQGPEFLTYFQNEAQLEKSRLLSDRFSAERPKGSFSTLEIQRTEQGDSAMYLCASSLGQGAANTGELFFGEGSRLTVL.

This rearrangement joins TRBV6-5 to TRBJ1-2; weak D call: TRBD1 (6 bases). This CDR3 has 14 residues. CDR1 is MNHEY and CDR2 is SVGAGI in the germline V gene. V lost 8 bases and J 5 bases, leaving 18 bases between the germline ends. The CDR3 nucleotides are TGTGCCAGCTCCCAGGGGACGCGGATGTATGGCTACACCTTC. Translating gives CASSQGTRMYGYTF.

CDR3 protein: CASSSLALGGYEQYF. CDR3 nucleotides: TGTGCCAGCAGTTCCCTAGCTCTGGGGGGCTACGAGCAGTACTTC. This sequence joins TRBV27 and TRBJ2-7; the D gene is possibly TRBD2 (6 bases). V gave up 4 bases and J gave up 3 bases, with 16 bases separating them. This CDR3 contains 15 residues. Germline V gene sequence: CDR1 MNHEY, CDR2 SMNVEV (reference sequence).